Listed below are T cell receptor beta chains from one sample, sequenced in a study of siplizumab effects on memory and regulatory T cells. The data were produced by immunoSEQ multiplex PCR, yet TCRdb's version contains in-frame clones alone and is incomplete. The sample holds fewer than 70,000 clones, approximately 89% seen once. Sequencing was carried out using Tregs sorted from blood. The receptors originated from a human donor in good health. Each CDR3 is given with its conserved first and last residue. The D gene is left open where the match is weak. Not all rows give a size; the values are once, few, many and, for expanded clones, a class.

CDR3 protein: CASRTSSYNEQFF
CDR3 DNA: TGTGCCAGCCGGACTAGCAGCTACAATGAGCAGTTCTTC
clone size: .
D gene: TRBD2
J gene: TRBJ2-1
V gene: TRBV6-5

CDR3 protein: CASGQTTGGGFMNPNEKLFF
CDR3 DNA: TGTGCTAGTGGCCAGACAACAGGGGGCGGGTTTATGAATCCTAATGAAAAACTGTTTTTT
clone size: .
D gene: TRBD1
J gene: TRBJ1-4
V gene: TRBV12-5

CDR3 protein: CASLPAAWTEAFF
CDR3 DNA: TGTGCCAGCCTGCCCGCCGCGTGGACTGAAGCTTTCTTT
clone size: .
D gene: .
J gene: TRBJ1-1
V gene: TRBV6-6

CDR3 protein: CASSWDGGVGAKNIQYF
CDR3 DNA: TGTGCCAGCAGCTGGGACGGGGGAGTGGGAGCCAAAAACATTCAGTACTTC
clone size: few
D gene: .
J gene: TRBJ2-4
V gene: TRBV7-9

CDR3 protein: CASSQAPMESPPLHF
CDR3 DNA: TGCGCCAGCAGCCAAGCCCCGATGGAATCACCACCCCTCCACTTT
clone size: .
D gene: .
J gene: TRBJ1-6
V gene: TRBV4-1

CDR3 protein: CASSFPRNYGYTF
CDR3 DNA: TGTGCCAGCAGCTTTCCGAGGAACTATGGCTACACCTTC
clone size: .
D gene: .
J gene: TRBJ1-2
V gene: TRBV7-9

CDR3 protein: CAWSVLGRGREQYF
CDR3 DNA: TGTGCCTGGAGTGTACTGGGCCGAGGACGCGAGCAGTACTTC
clone size: .
D gene: .
J gene: TRBJ2-7
V gene: TRBV30

CDR3 protein: CASSEVFKTGNKIGSPLHF
CDR3 DNA: TGTGCCAGCAGTGAAGTTTTCAAAACAGGGAATAAGATTGGATCACCCCTCCACTTT
clone size: few
D gene: .
J gene: TRBJ1-6
V gene: TRBV6-1

CDR3 protein: CASSFWTGVGYTF
CDR3 DNA: TGTGCCAGCAGCTTCTGGACAGGGGTTGGCTACACCTTC
clone size: .
D gene: TRBD1
J gene: TRBJ1-2
V gene: TRBV5-6

CDR3 protein: CSATGDYGYTF
CDR3 DNA: TGCAGTGCCACGGGAGACTATGGCTACACCTTC
clone size: .
D gene: .
J gene: TRBJ1-2
V gene: TRBV20-1

CDR3 protein: CASSQGPDGFDGYTF
CDR3 DNA: TGTGCCAGCAGTCAAGGACCGGACGGGTTCGATGGCTACACCTTC
clone size: .
D gene: .
J gene: TRBJ1-2
V gene: TRBV2

CDR3 protein: CASSSMDISQHF
CDR3 DNA: TGTGCCAGTAGTAGTATGGACATTTCCCAGCATTTT
clone size: .
D gene: .
J gene: TRBJ1-5
V gene: TRBV19

CDR3 protein: CASSLAEGLAGEGYF
CDR3 DNA: TGTGCCAGCAGCTTAGCCGAAGGACTAGCGGGGGAGGGGTACTTC
clone size: .
D gene: TRBD2
J gene: TRBJ2-7
V gene: TRBV7-2

CDR3 protein: CASSESWNEQFF
CDR3 DNA: TGCGCCAGCAGTGAGTCGTGGAATGAGCAGTTCTTC
clone size: .
D gene: .
J gene: TRBJ2-1
V gene: TRBV10-2

CDR3 protein: CAISDISTEAFF
CDR3 DNA: TGTGCCATCAGTGATATTTCCACTGAAGCTTTCTTT
clone size: .
D gene: .
J gene: TRBJ1-1
V gene: TRBV10-3

CDR3 protein: CASSEAQTALSGQPQHF
CDR3 DNA: TGTGCCAGCAGTGAAGCGCAGACGGCGCTAAGCGGTCAGCCCCAGCATTTT
clone size: .
D gene: .
J gene: TRBJ1-5
V gene: TRBV6-1

CDR3 protein: CASSMGGWTGELFF
CDR3 DNA: TGTGCCAGCAGTATGGGAGGTTGGACCGGGGAGCTGTTTTTT
clone size: .
D gene: .
J gene: TRBJ2-2
V gene: TRBV28

CDR3 protein: CASSKRLGAGLGETQYF
CDR3 DNA: TGTGCCAGCAGCAAAAGGTTGGGGGCCGGCCTGGGCGAGACCCAGTACTTC
clone size: .
D gene: .
J gene: TRBJ2-5
V gene: TRBV21-1

CDR3 protein: CASSLARTGNYGYTF
CDR3 DNA: TGTGCCAGCAGCTTAGCGAGGACGGGGAACTATGGCTACACCTTC
clone size: .
D gene: .
J gene: TRBJ1-2
V gene: TRBV7-9

CDR3 protein: CASSVPGQQPWQYF
CDR3 DNA: TGTGCCAGTAGTGTCCCGGGACAACAGCCGTGGCAGTACTTC
clone size: .
D gene: .
J gene: TRBJ2-7
V gene: TRBV19

CDR3 protein: CASSLAGGPGSYNEQFF
CDR3 DNA: TGCGCCAGCAGCCTAGCGGGAGGGCCCGGCTCCTACAATGAGCAGTTCTTC
clone size: once
D gene: TRBD2
J gene: TRBJ2-1
V gene: TRBV4-3

CDR3 protein: CASSRTSGAYNEQFF
CDR3 DNA: TGCGCCAGCAGCCGGACTAGCGGAGCCTACAATGAGCAGTTCTTC
clone size: .
D gene: TRBD2
J gene: TRBJ2-1
V gene: TRBV5-1

CDR3 protein: CASSLGTGNTEAFF
CDR3 DNA: TGCGCCAGCAGTTTAGGGACAGGGAACACTGAAGCTTTCTTT
clone size: .
D gene: TRBD1
J gene: TRBJ1-1
V gene: TRBV5-1

CDR3 protein: CASSPRSLNTEAFF
CDR3 DNA: TGTGCCAGCTCACCACGGAGCCTGAACACTGAAGCTTTCTTT
clone size: .
D gene: .
J gene: TRBJ1-1
V gene: TRBV18

CDR3 protein: CATSRVGGGNTIYF
CDR3 DNA: TGTGCCACCAGCAGAGTTGGGGGTGGAAACACCATATATTTT
clone size: .
D gene: .
J gene: TRBJ1-3
V gene: TRBV15

CDR3 protein: CASSFLVMYQETQYF
CDR3 DNA: TGTGCCAGCAGTTTTCTGGTGATGTACCAAGAGACCCAGTACTTC
clone size: .
D gene: .
J gene: TRBJ2-5
V gene: TRBV28

CDR3 protein: CASSLAGALYGYTF
CDR3 DNA: TGTGCCAGCAGCTTGGCAGGGGCCTTATATGGCTACACCTTC
clone size: once
D gene: .
J gene: TRBJ1-2
V gene: TRBV5-5

CDR3 protein: CSVLIGRAKNIQYF
CDR3 DNA: TGCAGCGTTCTCATAGGGAGAGCCAAAAACATTCAGTACTTC
clone size: .
D gene: .
J gene: TRBJ2-4
V gene: TRBV29-1

CDR3 protein: CASSIKGPELAGCREQFF
CDR3 DNA: TGTGCCAGCAGCATCAAGGGCCCGGAACTAGCGGGTTGTAGGGAGCAGTTCTTC
clone size: once
D gene: .
J gene: TRBJ2-1
V gene: TRBV21-1

CDR3 protein: CASSQGGLASTYEQYF
CDR3 DNA: TGCGCCAGCAGCCAAGGAGGACTAGCGTCCACCTACGAGCAGTACTTC
clone size: .
D gene: TRBD2
J gene: TRBJ2-7
V gene: TRBV4-1

CDR3 protein: CASSSDRTGANVLTF
CDR3 DNA: TGTGCCAGCAGCTCGGACCGGACTGGGGCCAACGTCCTGACTTTC
clone size: .
D gene: .
J gene: TRBJ2-6
V gene: TRBV2

CDR3 protein: CASSARQGGEAFF
CDR3 DNA: TGTGCCAGCAGTGCACGACAGGGTGGTGAAGCTTTCTTT
clone size: .
D gene: TRBD1
J gene: TRBJ1-1
V gene: TRBV28

CDR3 protein: CASSSLTSGRGTRDEQYF
CDR3 DNA: TGTGCCAGCAGTTCCTTAACTAGCGGGAGAGGAACGAGGGACGAGCAGTACTTC
clone size: once
D gene: TRBD2
J gene: TRBJ2-7
V gene: TRBV28

CDR3 protein: CAGPLSSGANVLTF
CDR3 DNA: TGTGCCGGGCCCCTAAGCTCTGGGGCCAACGTCCTGACTTTC
clone size: .
D gene: .
J gene: TRBJ2-6
V gene: TRBV30

CDR3 protein: CASSLVLVGNEQFF
CDR3 DNA: TGTGCCAGCAGCCTAGTACTAGTAGGCAATGAGCAGTTCTTC
clone size: .
D gene: .
J gene: TRBJ2-1
V gene: TRBV7-2

CDR3 protein: CASSGVRGDYGYTF
CDR3 DNA: TGTGCCAGCAGTGGGGTGCGGGGGGACTATGGCTACACCTTC
clone size: medium-sized
D gene: .
J gene: TRBJ1-2
V gene: TRBV5-4

CDR3 protein: CAWSRTVGWYEQYF
CDR3 DNA: TGTGCCTGGAGTCGGACAGTTGGTTGGTACGAGCAGTACTTC
clone size: .
D gene: .
J gene: TRBJ2-7
V gene: TRBV30

CDR3 protein: CASSLSGTQQYF
CDR3 DNA: TGTGCCAGCAGCTTATCGGGGACCCAACAGTACTTC
clone size: .
D gene: .
J gene: TRBJ2-7
V gene: TRBV11-3

CDR3 protein: CASSATSIGELFF
CDR3 DNA: TGTGCCAGCAGCGCCACTAGTATCGGGGAGCTGTTTTTT
clone size: .
D gene: .
J gene: TRBJ2-2
V gene: TRBV9

CDR3 protein: CASSLVGGPLYEQYF
CDR3 DNA: TGCGCCAGCAGCTTGGTCGGGGGCCCTCTCTACGAGCAGTACTTC
clone size: .
D gene: .
J gene: TRBJ2-7
V gene: TRBV5-1

CDR3 protein: CASSYGVTDTQYF
CDR3 DNA: TGTGCCAGCAGTTACGGAGTCACAGATACGCAGTATTTT
clone size: .
D gene: .
J gene: TRBJ2-3
V gene: TRBV6-5

CDR3 protein: CASSLTGGVEKLFF
CDR3 DNA: TGCGCCAGCAGCTTGACAGGGGGAGTAGAAAAACTGTTTTTT
clone size: .
D gene: TRBD1
J gene: TRBJ1-4
V gene: TRBV5-1

CDR3 protein: CASSFSRRDGELFF
CDR3 DNA: TGTGCCAGCAGCTTTTCTCGGCGGGATGGGGAGCTGTTTTTT
clone size: .
D gene: .
J gene: TRBJ2-2
V gene: TRBV11-2

CDR3 protein: CASSPFDSFSYNEQFF
CDR3 DNA: TGTGCCAGCAGCCCTTTCGACAGTTTCTCCTACAATGAGCAGTTCTTC
clone size: .
D gene: .
J gene: TRBJ2-1
V gene: TRBV28

CDR3 protein: CASSPGVQETQYF
CDR3 DNA: TGTGCCAGCAGTCCAGGGGTACAAGAGACCCAGTACTTC
clone size: .
D gene: .
J gene: TRBJ2-5
V gene: TRBV6-1

CDR3 protein: CASSMRAGSPGANVLTF
CDR3 DNA: TGTGCCAGCAGTATGAGGGCAGGATCGCCTGGGGCCAACGTCCTGACTTTC
clone size: .
D gene: .
J gene: TRBJ2-6
V gene: TRBV5-4

CDR3 protein: CASSLVWQGGGNTEAFF
CDR3 DNA: TGTGCCAGCAGTTTAGTTTGGCAGGGAGGGGGTAACACTGAAGCTTTCTTT
clone size: .
D gene: .
J gene: TRBJ1-1
V gene: TRBV27

CDR3 protein: CASSITGGVRRQPQHF
CDR3 DNA: TGTGCCAGTAGTATTACCGGGGGAGTGCGACGGCAGCCCCAGCATTTT
clone size: .
D gene: .
J gene: TRBJ1-5
V gene: TRBV19

CDR3 protein: CAWRTSGRQFF
CDR3 DNA: TGTGCCTGGAGGACTAGCGGGAGGCAGTTCTTC
clone size: once
D gene: TRBD2
J gene: TRBJ2-1
V gene: TRBV30

CDR3 protein: CASSQTPPLADYITDTQYF
CDR3 DNA: TGCGCCAGCAGCCAGACCCCACCCCTAGCGGACTATATCACAGATACGCAGTATTTT
clone size: .
D gene: TRBD2
J gene: TRBJ2-3
V gene: TRBV4-3

CDR3 protein: CASSFGRGLGDLEAFF
CDR3 DNA: TGTGCCAGCAGCTTCGGGCGGGGGCTAGGCGACCTTGAAGCTTTCTTT
clone size: .
D gene: .
J gene: TRBJ1-1
V gene: TRBV5-5

CDR3 protein: CASSIRMGQNTEAFF
CDR3 DNA: TGTGCCAGTAGTATAAGGATGGGGCAGAACACTGAAGCTTTCTTT
clone size: .
D gene: .
J gene: TRBJ1-1
V gene: TRBV19

CDR3 protein: CASSLEGRGYGYTF
CDR3 DNA: TGTGCCAGCAGCTTAGAGGGCAGGGGTTATGGCTACACCTTC
clone size: once
D gene: .
J gene: TRBJ1-2
V gene: TRBV7-6

CDR3 protein: CAWAQGFEQYF
CDR3 DNA: TGTGCCTGGGCACAGGGGTTCGAGCAGTACTTC
clone size: .
D gene: TRBD1
J gene: TRBJ2-7
V gene: TRBV30

CDR3 protein: CASRYKGITEAFF
CDR3 DNA: TGTGCCAGTAGGTACAAGGGTATCACTGAAGCTTTCTTT
clone size: .
D gene: .
J gene: TRBJ1-1
V gene: TRBV19

CDR3 protein: CASSLTSGSIYGYTF
CDR3 DNA: TGTGCCAGCAGCTTAACGTCTGGCAGCATCTATGGCTACACCTTC
clone size: .
D gene: .
J gene: TRBJ1-2
V gene: TRBV7-3

CDR3 protein: CASSRTGATNEKLFF
CDR3 DNA: TGTGCCAGCAGCCGAACCGGGGCAACTAATGAAAAACTGTTTTTT
clone size: .
D gene: .
J gene: TRBJ1-4
V gene: TRBV5-5